What follows describes a single T cell receptor beta chain. The CDR3 sequence is 14 residues long. The germline V gene encodes CDR1 LNHDA and CDR2 SQIVND (reference sequence). V was clipped by 5 bases and J by 3 bases; unmatched bases: 3. These data come from a study of T-cell memory formation after mild COVID-19. A single record per CDR3 protein comes from TCRdb applying MiXCR to the 5' RACE reads. This table holds roughly 280,000 distinct CDR3 sequences, 7.5% to 9.5% found once. The sequence derives from a man aged 18 to 35 who had mild COVID-19 (a few samples of this study predate the infection). Cell type and time point are not known. The source material was PBMCs or a T cell subset sorted from them (not recorded which). This sequence joins TRBV19 and TRBJ1-4; 7 bases are shared with TRBD1. The CDR3 DNA sequence: TGTGCCAGTAGTCAAGGGACAGCTAATGAAAAACTGTTTTTT. It yields the protein CASSQGTANEKLFF.